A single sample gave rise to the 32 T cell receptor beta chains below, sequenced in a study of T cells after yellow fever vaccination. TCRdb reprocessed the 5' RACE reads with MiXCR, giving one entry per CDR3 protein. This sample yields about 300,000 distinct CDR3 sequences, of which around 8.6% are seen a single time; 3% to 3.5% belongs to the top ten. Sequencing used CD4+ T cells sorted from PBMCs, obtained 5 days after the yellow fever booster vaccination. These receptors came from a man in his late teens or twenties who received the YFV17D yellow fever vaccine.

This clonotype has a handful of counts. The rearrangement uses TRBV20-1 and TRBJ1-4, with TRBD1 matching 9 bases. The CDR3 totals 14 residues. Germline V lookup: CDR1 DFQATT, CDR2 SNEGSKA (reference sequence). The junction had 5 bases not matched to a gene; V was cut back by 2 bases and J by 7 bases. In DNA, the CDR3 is TGCAGTGCTAGACAGACAGGGGGTCGTGAAAAACTGTTTTTT. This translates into CSARQTGGREKLFF.

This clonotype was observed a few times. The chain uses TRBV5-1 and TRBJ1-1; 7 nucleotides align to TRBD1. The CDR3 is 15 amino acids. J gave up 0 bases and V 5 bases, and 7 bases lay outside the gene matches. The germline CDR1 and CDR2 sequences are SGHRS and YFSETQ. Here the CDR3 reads CASRGGGGMNTEAFF. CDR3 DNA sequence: TGCGCCAGCAGAGGTGGAGGGGGCATGAACACTGAAGCTTTCTTT.

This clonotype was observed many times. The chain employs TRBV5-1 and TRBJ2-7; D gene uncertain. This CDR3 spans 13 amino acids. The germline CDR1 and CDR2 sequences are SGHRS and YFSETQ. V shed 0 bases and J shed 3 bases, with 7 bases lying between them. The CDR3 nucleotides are TGCGCCAGCAGCTTGGATTGGGTCTACGAGCAGTACTTC. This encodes CASSLDWVYEQYF.

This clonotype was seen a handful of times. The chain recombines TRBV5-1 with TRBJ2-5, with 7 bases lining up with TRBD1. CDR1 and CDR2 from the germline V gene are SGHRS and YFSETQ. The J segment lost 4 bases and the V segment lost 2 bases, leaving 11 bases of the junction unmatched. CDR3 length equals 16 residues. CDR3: CASSFGTAQGIETQYF. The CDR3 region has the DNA TGCGCCAGCAGCTTCGGGACAGCGCAGGGTATAGAGACCCAGTACTTC. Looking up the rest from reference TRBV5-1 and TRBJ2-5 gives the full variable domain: KAGVTQTPRYLIKTRGQQVTLSCSPISGHRSVSWYQQTPGQGLQFLFEYFSETQRNKGNFPGRFSGRQFSNSRSEMNVSTLELGDSALYLCASSFGTAQGIETQYFGPGTRLLVL.

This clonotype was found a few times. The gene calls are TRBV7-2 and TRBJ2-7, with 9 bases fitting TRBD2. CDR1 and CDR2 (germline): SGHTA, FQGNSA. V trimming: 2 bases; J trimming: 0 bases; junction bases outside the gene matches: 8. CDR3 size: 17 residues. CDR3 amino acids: CASSLRLSSGSSYEQYF. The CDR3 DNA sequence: TGTGCCAGCAGCTTAAGGTTGAGTAGCGGGAGCTCCTACGAGCAGTACTTC.

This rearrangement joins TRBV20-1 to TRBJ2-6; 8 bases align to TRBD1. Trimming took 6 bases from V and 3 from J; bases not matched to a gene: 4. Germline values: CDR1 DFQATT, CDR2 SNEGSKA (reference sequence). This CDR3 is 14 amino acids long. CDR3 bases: TGCAGTGCGGCGGACAGGGTTGGGGCCAACGTCCTGACTTTC. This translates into CSAADRVGANVLTF.

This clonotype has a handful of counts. As DNA, the CDR3 is TGCGCCAGCAGAGAATCCGGACAGAGCACAGATACGCAGTATTTT. Encoded protein: CASRESGQSTDTQYF. The chain couples TRBV5-1 to TRBJ2-3, with D possibly matching TRBD1 (6 bases). The CDR3 has 15 residues. Germline values: CDR1 SGHRS, CDR2 YFSETQ. The V end was cut by 5 bases, the J end by 0 bases, with 13 bases between. Complete variable domain (other parts from reference TRBV5-1 and TRBJ2-3): KAGVTQTPRYLIKTRGQQVTLSCSPISGHRSVSWYQQTPGQGLQFLFEYFSETQRNKGNFPGRFSGRQFSNSRSEMNVSTLELGDSALYLCASRESGQSTDTQYFGPGTRLTVL.

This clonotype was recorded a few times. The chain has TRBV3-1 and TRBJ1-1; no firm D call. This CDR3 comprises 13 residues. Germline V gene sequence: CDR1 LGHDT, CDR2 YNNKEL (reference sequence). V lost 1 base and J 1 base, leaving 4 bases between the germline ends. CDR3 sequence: CASSQAPNTEAFF. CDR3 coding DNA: TGTGCCAGCAGCCAAGCCCCGAACACTGAAGCTTTCTTT.

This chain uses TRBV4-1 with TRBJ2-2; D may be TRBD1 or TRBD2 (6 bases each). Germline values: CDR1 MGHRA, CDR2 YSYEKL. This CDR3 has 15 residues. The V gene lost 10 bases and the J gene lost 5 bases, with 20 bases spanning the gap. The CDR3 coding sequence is TGCGCCACCCAGCCTTTCCGGGGGCATACCGGGGAGCTGTTTTTT. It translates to CATQPFRGHTGELFF.

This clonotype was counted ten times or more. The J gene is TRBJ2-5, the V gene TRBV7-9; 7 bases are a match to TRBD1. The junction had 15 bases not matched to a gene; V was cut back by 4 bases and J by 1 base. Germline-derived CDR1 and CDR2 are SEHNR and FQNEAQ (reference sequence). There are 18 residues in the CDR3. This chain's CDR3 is CASSSPYATGRLQETQYF. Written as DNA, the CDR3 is TGTGCCAGCAGCTCCCCCTACGCGACAGGGCGACTCCAAGAGACCCAGTACTTC.

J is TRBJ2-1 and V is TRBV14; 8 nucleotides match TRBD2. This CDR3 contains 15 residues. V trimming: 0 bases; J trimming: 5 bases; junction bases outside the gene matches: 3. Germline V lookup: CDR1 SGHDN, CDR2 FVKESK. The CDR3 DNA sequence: TGTGCCAGCAGCCAAGAGGGCGGGGGGAACAATGAGCAGTTCTTC. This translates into CASSQEGGGNNEQFF. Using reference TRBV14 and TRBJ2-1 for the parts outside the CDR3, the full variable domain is EAGVTQFPSHSVIEKGQTVTLRCDPISGHDNLYWYRRVMGKEIKFLLHFVKESKQDESGMPNNRFLAERTGGTYSTLKVQPAELEDSGVYFCASSQEGGGNNEQFFGPGTRLTVL.

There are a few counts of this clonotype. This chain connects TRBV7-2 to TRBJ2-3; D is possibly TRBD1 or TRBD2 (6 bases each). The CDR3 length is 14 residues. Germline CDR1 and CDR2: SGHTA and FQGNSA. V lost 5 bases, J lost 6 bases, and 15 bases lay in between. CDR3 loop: CASSRGHPMDTQYF. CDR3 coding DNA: TGTGCCAGCAGCCGGGGGCACCCTATGGATACGCAGTATTTT. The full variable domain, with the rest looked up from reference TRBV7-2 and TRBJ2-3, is GAGVSQSPSNKVTEKGKDVELRCDPISGHTALYWYRQSLGQGLEFLIYFQGNSAPDKSGLPSDRFSAERTGGSVSTLTIQRTQQEDSAVYLCASSRGHPMDTQYFGPGTRLTVL.

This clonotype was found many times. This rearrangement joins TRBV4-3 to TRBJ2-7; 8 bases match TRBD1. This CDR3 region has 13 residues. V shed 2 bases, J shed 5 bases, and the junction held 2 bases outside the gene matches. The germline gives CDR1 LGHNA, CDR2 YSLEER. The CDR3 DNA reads TGCGCCAGCAGCCAAATGACAGGGGACGAGCAGTACTTC. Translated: CASSQMTGDEQYF.

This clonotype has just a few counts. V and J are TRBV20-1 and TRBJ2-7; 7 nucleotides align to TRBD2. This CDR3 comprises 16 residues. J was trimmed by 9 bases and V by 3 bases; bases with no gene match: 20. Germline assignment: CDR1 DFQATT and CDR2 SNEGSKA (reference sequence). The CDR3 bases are TGCAGTGCTAGGGTTGACTCAGCGGGGCAGGCTCCGAGGCAGTACGTC. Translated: CSARVDSAGQAPRQYV.

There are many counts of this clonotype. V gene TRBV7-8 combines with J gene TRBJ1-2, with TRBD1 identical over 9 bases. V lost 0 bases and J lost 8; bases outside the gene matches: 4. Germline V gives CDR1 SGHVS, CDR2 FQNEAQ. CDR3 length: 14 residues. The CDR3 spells CASSLAGQGTGYTF. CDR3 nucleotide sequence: TGTGCCAGCAGCTTAGCCGGACAGGGGACAGGCTACACCTTC.

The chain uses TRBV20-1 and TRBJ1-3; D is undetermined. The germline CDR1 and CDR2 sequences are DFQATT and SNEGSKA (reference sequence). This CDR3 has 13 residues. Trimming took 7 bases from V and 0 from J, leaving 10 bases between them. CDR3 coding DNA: TGCAGTGTCTTGGCGACCTCTGGAAACACCATATATTTT. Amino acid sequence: CSVLATSGNTIYF.

The CDR3 region has the DNA TGTGCCAGTAGTATGGCCGGAGGGGGGGGCGGACAAGAGACCCAGTACTTC. Its translation is CASSMAGGGGGQETQYF. The genes are TRBV19 and TRBJ2-5; D is perhaps TRBD2 (7 bases). The V gene's germline CDR1 is LNHDA and CDR2 SQIVND (reference sequence). The CDR3 runs to 17 residues. V lost 3 bases to trimming and J lost 2 bases, with 19 bases between them.

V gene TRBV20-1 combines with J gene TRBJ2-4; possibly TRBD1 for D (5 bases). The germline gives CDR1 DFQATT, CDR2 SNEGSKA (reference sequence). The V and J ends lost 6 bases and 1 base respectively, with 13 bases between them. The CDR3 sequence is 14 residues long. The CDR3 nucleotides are TGCAGTGCCAACAGGCCTGGGGCCAAAAACATTCAGTACTTC. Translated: CSANRPGAKNIQYF.

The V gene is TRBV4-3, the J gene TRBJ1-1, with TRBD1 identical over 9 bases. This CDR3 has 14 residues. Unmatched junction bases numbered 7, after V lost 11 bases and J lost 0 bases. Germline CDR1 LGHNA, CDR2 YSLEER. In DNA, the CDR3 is TGCGCCCCTCCGGGACAGGGACTGAACACTGAAGCTTTCTTT. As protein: CAPPGQGLNTEAFF.

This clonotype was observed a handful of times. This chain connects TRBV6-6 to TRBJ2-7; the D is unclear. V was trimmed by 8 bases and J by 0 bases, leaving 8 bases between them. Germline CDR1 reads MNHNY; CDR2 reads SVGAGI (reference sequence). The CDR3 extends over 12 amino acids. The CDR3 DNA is TGTGCCAGCCGAAGCAGCTCCTACGAGCAGTACTTC. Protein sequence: CASRSSSYEQYF.

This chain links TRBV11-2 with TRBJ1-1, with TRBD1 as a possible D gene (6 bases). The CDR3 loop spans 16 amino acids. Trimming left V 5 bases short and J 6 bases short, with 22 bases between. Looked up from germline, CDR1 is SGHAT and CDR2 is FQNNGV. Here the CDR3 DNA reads TGTGCCAGCAGCCCAGGGGCGGCAGGGACGATTGCTGAAGCTTTCTTT. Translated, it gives CASSPGAAGTIAEAFF.

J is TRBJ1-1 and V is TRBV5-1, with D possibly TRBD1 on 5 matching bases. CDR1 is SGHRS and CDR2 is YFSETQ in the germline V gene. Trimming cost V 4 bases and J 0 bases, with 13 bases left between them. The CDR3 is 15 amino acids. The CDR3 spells CASSREGNLNTEAFF. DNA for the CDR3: TGCGCCAGCAGCAGGGAGGGGAACCTGAACACTGAAGCTTTCTTT.

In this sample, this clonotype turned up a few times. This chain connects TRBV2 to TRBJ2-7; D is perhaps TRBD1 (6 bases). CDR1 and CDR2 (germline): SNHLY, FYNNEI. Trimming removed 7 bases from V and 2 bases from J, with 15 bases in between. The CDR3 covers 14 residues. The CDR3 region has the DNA TGTGCCAGCACCACCGGGACAAGAGCCTACGAGCAGTACTTC. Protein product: CASTTGTRAYEQYF.

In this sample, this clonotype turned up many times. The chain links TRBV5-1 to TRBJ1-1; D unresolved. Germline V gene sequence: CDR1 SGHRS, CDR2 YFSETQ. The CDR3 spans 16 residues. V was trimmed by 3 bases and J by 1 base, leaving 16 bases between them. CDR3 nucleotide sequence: TGCGCCAGCAGCTCCGAAGTACAGACCACGAACACTGAAGCTTTCTTT. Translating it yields CASSSEVQTTNTEAFF.

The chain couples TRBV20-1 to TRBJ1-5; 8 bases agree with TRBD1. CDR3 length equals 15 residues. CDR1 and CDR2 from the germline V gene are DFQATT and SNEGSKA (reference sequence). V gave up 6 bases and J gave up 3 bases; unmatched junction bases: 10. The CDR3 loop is CSAAIQGEFNQPQHF. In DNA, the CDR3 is TGCAGTGCCGCAATACAGGGGGAGTTCAATCAGCCCCAGCATTTT.

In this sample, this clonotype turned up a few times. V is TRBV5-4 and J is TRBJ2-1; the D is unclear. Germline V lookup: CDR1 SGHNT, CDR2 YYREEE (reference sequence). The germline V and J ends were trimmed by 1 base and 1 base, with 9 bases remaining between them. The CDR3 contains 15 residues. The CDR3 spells CASSLPARSYNEQFF. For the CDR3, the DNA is TGTGCCAGCAGCTTGCCAGCGAGGTCCTACAATGAGCAGTTCTTC.

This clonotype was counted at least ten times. The CDR3 nucleotides read TGCGCCAGCAGCCAACTTAGACAGGCCAGCCCCGGGGAGCTGTTTTTT. The encoded protein is CASSQLRQASPGELFF. The J gene is TRBJ2-2, the V gene TRBV4-3, with D perhaps matching TRBD1 (6 bases). V lost 2 bases, J lost 6 bases, and 16 bases lay in between. The V gene's germline CDR1 is LGHNA and CDR2 YSLEER. The CDR3 spans 16 residues.

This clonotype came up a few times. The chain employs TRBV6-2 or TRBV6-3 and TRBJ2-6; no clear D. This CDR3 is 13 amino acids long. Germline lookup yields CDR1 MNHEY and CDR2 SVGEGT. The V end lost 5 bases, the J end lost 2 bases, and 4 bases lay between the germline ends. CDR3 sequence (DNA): TGTGCCAGCAGTAGGGCTGGGGCCAACGTCCTGACTTTC. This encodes CASSRAGANVLTF.

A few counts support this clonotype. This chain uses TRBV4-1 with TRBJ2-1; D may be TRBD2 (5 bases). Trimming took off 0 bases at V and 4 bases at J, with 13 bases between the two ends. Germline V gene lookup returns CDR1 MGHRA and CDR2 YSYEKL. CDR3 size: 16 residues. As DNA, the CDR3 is TGCGCCAGCAGCCAAGAGTACCGGGGTCCATACAATGAGCAGTTCTTC. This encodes CASSQEYRGPYNEQFF.

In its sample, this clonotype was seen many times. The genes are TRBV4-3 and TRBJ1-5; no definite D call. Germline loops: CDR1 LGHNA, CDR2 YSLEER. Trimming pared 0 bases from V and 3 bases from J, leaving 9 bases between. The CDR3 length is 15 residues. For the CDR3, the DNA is TGCGCCAGCAGCCAAGATCCGGCAGTCAATCAGCCCCAGCATTTT. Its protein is CASSQDPAVNQPQHF.

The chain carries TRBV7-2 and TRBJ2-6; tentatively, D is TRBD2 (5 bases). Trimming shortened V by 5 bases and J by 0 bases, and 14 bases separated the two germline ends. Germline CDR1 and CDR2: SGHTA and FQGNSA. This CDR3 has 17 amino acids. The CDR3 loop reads CASSLRVRNSGANVLTF. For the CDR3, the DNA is TGTGCCAGCAGCCTGCGGGTCCGGAACTCTGGGGCCAACGTCCTGACTTTC.

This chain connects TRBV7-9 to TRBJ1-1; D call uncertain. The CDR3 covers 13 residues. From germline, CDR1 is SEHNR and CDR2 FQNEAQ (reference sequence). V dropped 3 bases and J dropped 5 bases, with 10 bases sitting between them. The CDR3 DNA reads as TGTGCCAGCAGCTTTACAGTGCGGACTGAAGCTTTCTTT. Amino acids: CASSFTVRTEAFF. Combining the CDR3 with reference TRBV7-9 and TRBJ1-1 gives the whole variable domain DTGVSQNPRHKITKRGQNVTFRCDPISEHNRLYWYRQTLGQGPEFLTYFQNEAQLEKSRLLSDRFSAERPKGSFSTLEIQRTEQGDSAMYLCASSFTVRTEAFFGQGTRLTVV.